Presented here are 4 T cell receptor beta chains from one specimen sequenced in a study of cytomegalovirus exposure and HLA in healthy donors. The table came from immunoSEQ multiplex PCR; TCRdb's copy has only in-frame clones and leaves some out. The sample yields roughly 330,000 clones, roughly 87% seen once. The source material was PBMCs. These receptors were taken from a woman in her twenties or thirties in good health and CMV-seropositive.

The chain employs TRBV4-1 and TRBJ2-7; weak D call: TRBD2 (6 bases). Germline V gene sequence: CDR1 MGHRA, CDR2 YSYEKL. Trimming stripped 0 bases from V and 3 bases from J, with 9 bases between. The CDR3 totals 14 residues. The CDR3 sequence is CASSQDRRGYEQYF. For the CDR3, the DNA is TGCGCCAGCAGCCAAGATAGGAGGGGCTACGAGCAGTACTTC.

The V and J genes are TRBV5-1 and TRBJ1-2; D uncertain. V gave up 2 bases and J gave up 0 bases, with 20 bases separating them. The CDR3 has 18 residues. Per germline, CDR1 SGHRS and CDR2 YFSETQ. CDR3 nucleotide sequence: TGCGCCAGCAGCTTAATGCGCACCGGGAGTCTGGCTAACTATGGCTACACCTTC. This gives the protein CASSLMRTGSLANYGYTF. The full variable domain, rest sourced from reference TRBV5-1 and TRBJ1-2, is KAGVTQTPRYLIKTRGQQVTLSCSPISGHRSVSWYQQTPGQGLQFLFEYFSETQRNKGNFPGRFSGRQFSNSRSEMNVSTLELGDSALYLCASSLMRTGSLANYGYTFGSGTRLTVV.

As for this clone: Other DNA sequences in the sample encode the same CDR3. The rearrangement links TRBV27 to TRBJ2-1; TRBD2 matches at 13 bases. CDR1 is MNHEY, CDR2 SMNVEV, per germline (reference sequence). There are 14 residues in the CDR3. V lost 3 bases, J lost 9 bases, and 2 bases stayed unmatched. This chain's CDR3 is CASSLGLAGLEQFF. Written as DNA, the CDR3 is TGTGCCAGCAGTTTGGGACTAGCGGGACTTGAGCAGTTCTTC.

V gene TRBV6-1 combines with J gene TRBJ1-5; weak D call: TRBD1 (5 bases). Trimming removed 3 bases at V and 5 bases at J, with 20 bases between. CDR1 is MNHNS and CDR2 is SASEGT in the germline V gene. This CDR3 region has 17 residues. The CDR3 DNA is TGTGCCAGCAGTGACGGCTTTAGGGGAGTTGGGTATCAGCCCCAGCATTTT. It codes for CASSDGFRGVGYQPQHF.